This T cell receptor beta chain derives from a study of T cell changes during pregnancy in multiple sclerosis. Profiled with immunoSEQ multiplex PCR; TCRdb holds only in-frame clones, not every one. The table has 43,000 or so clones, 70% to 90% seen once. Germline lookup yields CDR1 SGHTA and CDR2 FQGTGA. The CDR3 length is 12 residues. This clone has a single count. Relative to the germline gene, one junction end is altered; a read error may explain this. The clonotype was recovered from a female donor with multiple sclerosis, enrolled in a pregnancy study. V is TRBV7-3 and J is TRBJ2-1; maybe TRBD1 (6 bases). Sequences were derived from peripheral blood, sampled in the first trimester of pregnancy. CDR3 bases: TGTGCCAGCAGCTACCAGGACAGACCAGTGGTCTTC. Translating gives CASSYQDRPVVF.